This TCR beta chain was captured by sequencing in a study of blood T cell repertoires in COVID-19. In the case of this clone: Other DNA sequences from this sample encode an identical CDR3 as well.

Germline V gives CDR1 KGHSH, CDR2 LQKENI. With V trimmed by 3 bases and J by 2 bases, 5 bases remained unmatched. The CDR3 spans 16 residues. Libraries were prepared by immunoSEQ multiplex PCR; TCRdb keeps only in-frame clonotypes and omits some of them. The profile shows approximately 270,000 clones, roughly nine tenths of them singletons. This chain links TRBV18 with TRBJ1-1; TRBD1 aligns across 11 bases. This receptor was obtained from a man younger than 30 with active or convalescent COVID-19. Specimen: peripheral blood. In DNA, the CDR3 is TGTGCCAGCTCACCGCGGACAGGGGGCGAAAACACTGAAGCTTTCTTT. Its translation: CASSPRTGGENTEAFF.